This TCR beta chain was sequenced in a study of blood T cells in healthy people across ages. A word on this clonotype: Its antigen is currently unknown.

Trimming shortened V by 6 bases and J by 1 base, and 13 bases separated the two germline ends. Per germline, CDR1 DFQATT and CDR2 SNEGSKA (reference sequence). The CDR3 extends over 14 amino acids. General observations from the study: It was not known whether donors were CMV positive (a possible confounder of expanded clonotype changes). Long-lived donors had more naive CD4+ cells and higher diversity than aged donors.

Per sample, a minimum of 6 million PBMCs were isolated. Samples each had at least 5.5 micrograms of total RNA extracted. Alongside a J-beta primer mix, a sample-barcoded 5' primer served in a second PCR lasting about 7 to 11 cycles. TCRdb re-called the 5' RACE reads through MiXCR, storing one row per CDR3 protein. The profile shows more than 1.4 million distinct CDR3 sequences, about 43% of them singletons. The gene calls are TRBV20-1 and TRBJ1-3; no firm D call. The sequenced sample consisted of blood. The clonotype comes from a woman younger than 35 in good health. The CDR3 bases are TGCAGTGCCGTACGAGGCGGGTCTGGAAACACCATATATTTT. This codes for CSAVRGGSGNTIYF.